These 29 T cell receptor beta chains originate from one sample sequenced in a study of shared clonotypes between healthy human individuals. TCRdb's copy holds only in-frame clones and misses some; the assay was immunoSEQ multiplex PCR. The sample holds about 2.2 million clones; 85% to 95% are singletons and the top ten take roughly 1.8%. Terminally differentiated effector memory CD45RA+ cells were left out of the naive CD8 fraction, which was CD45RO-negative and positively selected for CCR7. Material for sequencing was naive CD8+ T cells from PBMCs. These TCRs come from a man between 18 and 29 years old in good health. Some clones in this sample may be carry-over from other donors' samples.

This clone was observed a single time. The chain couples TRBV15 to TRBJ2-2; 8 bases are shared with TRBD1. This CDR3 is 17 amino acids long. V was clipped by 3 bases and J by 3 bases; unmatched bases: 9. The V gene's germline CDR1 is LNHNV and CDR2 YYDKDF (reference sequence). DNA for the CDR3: TGTGCCACCAGCAGTGAAGACAGGGGTATTGACACCGGGGAGCTGTTTTTT. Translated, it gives CATSSEDRGIDTGELFF.

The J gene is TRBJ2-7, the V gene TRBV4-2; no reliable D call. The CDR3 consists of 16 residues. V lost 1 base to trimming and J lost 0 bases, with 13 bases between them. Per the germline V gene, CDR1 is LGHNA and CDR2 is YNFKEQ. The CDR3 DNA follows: TGTGCCAGCAGCCAAGGCGCCCTAGGTAGCTCCTACGAGCAGTACTTC. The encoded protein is CASSQGALGSSYEQYF.

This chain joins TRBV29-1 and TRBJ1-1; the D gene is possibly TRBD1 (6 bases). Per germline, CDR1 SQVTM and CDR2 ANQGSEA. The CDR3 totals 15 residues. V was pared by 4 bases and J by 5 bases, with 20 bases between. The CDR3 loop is CSVVHLTGSGTEAFF. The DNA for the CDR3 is TGCAGCGTTGTCCACCTTACAGGGTCAGGGACTGAAGCTTTCTTT. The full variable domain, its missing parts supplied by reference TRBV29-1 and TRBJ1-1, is SAVISQKPSRDICQRGTSLTIQCQVDSQVTMMFWYRQQPGQSLTLIATANQGSEATYESGFVIDKFPISRPNLTFSTLTVSNMSPEDSSIYLCSVVHLTGSGTEAFFGQGTRLTVV.

This CDR3 is CASSLAGHYEQYF. Here the CDR3 DNA reads TGTGCCAGCAGCTTAGCGGGCCACTACGAGCAGTACTTC. The rearrangement uses TRBV7-2 and TRBJ2-7; D remains ambiguous. The germline CDR1 and CDR2 sequences are SGHTA and FQGNSA. Deletions cut 0 bases from V and 3 bases from J, with 6 bases between. The CDR3 loop spans 13 amino acids.

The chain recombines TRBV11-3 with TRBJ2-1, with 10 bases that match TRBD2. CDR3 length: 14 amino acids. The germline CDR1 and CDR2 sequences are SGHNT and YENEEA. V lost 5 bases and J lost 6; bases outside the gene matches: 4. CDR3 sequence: CASSPGTSVNEQFF. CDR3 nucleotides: TGTGCCAGCAGCCCCGGGACTAGCGTCAATGAGCAGTTCTTC.

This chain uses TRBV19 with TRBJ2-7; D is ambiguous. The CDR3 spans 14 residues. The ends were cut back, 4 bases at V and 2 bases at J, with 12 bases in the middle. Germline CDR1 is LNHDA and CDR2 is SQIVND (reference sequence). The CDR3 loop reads CASSTRALAYEQYF. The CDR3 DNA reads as TGTGCCAGTAGTACCCGTGCCCTGGCCTACGAGCAGTACTTC.

This chain's CDR3 is CASSLGAFGTDTQYF. The CDR3 DNA is TGTGCCAGCAGTTTAGGGGCTTTTGGCACAGATACGCAGTATTTT. V is TRBV27 and J is TRBJ2-3; possible D gene TRBD1, 5 bases. The germline V gene encodes CDR1 MNHEY and CDR2 SMNVEV (reference sequence). This CDR3 is 15 amino acids long. V was shortened by 2 bases and J by 1 base, with 10 bases between the two germline ends.

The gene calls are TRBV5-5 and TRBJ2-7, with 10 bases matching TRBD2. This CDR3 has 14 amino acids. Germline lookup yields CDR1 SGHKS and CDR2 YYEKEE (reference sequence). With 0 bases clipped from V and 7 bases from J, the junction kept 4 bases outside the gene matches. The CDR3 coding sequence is TGTGCCAGCAGCTTGGCACTAGCGGGAAATGAGCAGTACTTC. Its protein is CASSLALAGNEQYF.

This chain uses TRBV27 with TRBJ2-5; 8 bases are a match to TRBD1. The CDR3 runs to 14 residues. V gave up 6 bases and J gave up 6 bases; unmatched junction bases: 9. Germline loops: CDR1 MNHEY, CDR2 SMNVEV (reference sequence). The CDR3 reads CASRQGDGGQTQYF. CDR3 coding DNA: TGTGCCAGCAGACAGGGGGATGGGGGACAGACCCAGTACTTC.

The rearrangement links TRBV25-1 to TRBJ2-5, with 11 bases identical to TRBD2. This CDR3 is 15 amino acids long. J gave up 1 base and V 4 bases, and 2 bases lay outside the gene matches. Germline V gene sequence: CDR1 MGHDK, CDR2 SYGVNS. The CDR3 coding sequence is TGTGCCAGCAGTGGAGGGACTAGCGGCCAAGAGACCCAGTACTTC. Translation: CASSGGTSGQETQYF.

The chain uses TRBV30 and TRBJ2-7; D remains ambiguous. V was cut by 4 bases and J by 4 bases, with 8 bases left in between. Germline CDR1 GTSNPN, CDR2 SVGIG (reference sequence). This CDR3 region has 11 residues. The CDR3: CAWKSSYEQYF. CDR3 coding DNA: TGTGCCTGGAAATCGTCGTACGAGCAGTACTTC.

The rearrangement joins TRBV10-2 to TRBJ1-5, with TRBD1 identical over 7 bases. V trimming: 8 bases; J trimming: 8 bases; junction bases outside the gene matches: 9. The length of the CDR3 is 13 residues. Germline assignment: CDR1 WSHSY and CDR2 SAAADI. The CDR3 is CASGLDRVKPQHF. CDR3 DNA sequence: TGCGCCAGCGGCCTCGACAGGGTAAAGCCCCAGCATTTT.

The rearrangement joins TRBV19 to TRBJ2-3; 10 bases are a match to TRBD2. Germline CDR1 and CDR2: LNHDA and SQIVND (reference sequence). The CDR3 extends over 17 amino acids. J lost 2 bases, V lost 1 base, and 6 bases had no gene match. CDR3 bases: TGTGCCAGTAGTATAGGTTCTAGCGGGAGCTTCACAGATACGCAGTATTTT. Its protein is CASSIGSSGSFTDTQYF.

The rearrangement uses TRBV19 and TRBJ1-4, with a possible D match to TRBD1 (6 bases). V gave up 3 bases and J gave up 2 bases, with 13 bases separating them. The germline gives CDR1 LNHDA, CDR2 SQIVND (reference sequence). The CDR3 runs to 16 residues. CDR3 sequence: CASSILTGRTNEKLFF. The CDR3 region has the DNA TGTGCCAGTAGTATTCTTACAGGGCGGACTAATGAAAAACTGTTTTTT.

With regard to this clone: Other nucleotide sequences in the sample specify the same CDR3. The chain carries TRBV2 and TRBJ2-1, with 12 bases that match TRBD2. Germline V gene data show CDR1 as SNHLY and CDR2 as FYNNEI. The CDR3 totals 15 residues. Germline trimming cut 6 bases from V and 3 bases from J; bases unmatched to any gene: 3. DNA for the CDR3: TGTGCCAGCAGCTTACTAGCGGGGGGCTACAATGAGCAGTTCTTC. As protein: CASSLLAGGYNEQFF.

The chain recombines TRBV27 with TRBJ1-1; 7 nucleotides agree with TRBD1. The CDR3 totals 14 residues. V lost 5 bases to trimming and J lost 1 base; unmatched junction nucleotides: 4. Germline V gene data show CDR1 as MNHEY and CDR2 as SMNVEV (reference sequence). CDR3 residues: CASSGGTANTEAFF. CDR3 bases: TGTGCCAGCAGTGGCGGGACAGCGAACACTGAAGCTTTCTTT.

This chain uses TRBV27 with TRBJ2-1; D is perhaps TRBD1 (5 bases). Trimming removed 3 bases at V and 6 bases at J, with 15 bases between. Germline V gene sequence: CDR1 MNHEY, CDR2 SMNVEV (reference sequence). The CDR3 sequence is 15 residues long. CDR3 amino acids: CASSFAGLGFNEQFF. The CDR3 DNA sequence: TGTGCCAGCAGTTTCGCAGGGTTGGGTTTCAATGAGCAGTTCTTC.

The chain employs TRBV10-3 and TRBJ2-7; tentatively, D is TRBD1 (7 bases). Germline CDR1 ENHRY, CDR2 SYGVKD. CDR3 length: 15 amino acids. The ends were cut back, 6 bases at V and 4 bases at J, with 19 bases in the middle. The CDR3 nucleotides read TGTGCCATCAGCATAACAGGGGACTCTGGGTACGAGCAGTACTTC. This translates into CAISITGDSGYEQYF.

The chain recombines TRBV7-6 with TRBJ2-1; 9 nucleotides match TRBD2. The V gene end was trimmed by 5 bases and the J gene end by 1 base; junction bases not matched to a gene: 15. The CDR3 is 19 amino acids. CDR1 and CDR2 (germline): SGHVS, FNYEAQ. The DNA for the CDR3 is TGTGCCAGCAGCCCCTCTGGAGTAGGCGGGAGGGTTTCCTACAATGAGCAGTTCTTC. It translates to CASSPSGVGGRVSYNEQFF.

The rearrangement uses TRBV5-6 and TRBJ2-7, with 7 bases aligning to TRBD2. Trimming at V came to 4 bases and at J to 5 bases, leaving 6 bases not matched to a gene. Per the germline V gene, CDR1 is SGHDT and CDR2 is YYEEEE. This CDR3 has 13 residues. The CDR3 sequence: CASSPSGLHEQYF. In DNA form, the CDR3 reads TGTGCCAGCAGCCCTAGCGGCCTCCACGAGCAGTACTTC. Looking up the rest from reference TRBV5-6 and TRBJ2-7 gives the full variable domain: DAGVTQSPTHLIKTRGQQVTLRCSPKSGHDTVSWYQQALGQGPQFIFQYYEEEERQRGNFPDRFSGHQFPNYSSELNVNALLLGDSALYLCASSPSGLHEQYFGPGTRLTVT.

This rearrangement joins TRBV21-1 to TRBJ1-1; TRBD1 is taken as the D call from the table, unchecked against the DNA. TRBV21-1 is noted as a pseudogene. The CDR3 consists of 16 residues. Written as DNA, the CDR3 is TGTGCCAGCAGCAAAGACGGGACAGGGGGTAGTTCGGGAGCTTTCTTT. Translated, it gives CASSKDGTGGSSGAFF.

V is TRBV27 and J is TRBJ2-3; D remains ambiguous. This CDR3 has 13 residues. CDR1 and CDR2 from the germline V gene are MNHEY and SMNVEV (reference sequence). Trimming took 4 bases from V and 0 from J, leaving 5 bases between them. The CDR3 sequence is CASSSVSTDTQYF. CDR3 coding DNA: TGTGCCAGCAGTTCAGTAAGCACAGATACGCAGTATTTT.

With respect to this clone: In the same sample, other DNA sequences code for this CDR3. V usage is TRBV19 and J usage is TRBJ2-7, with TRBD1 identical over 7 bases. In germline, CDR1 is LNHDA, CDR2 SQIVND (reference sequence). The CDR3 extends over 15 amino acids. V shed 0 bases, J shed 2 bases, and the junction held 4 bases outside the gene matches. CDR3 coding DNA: TGTGCCAGTAGTATAGATGGAGGACAGGCCTACGAGCAGTACTTC. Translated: CASSIDGGQAYEQYF.

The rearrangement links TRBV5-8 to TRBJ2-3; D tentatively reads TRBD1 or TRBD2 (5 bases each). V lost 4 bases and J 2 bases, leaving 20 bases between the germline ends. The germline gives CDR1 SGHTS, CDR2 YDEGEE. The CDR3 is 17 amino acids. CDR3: CASSGRLDSPFTDTQYF. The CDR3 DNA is TGTGCCAGCAGCGGGAGACTTGACAGTCCCTTCACAGATACGCAGTATTTT.

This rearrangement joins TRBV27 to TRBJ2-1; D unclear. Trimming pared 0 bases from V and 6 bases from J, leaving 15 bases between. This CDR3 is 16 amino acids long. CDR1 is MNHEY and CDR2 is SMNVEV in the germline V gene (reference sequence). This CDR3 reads CASSLSGLTTANEQFF. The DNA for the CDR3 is TGTGCCAGCAGTTTATCTGGCCTGACGACGGCCAATGAGCAGTTCTTC.

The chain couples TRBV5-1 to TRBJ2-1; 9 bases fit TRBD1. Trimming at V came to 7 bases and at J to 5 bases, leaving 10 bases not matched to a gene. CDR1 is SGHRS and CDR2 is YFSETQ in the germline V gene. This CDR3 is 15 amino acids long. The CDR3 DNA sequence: TGCGCCAGCCGTCCCACAGGGGGCGCGAACAATGAGCAGTTCTTC. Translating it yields CASRPTGGANNEQFF.

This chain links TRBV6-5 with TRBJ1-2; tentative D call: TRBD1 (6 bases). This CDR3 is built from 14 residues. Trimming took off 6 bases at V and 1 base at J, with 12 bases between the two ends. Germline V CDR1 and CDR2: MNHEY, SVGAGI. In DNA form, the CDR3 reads TGTGCCAGCAGACCGGGACACAATAACTATGGCTACACCTTC. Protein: CASRPGHNNYGYTF.

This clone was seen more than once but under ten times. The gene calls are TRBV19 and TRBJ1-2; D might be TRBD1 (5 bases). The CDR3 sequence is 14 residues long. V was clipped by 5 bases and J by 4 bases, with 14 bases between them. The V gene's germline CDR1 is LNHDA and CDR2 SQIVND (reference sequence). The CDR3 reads CASSVRGSFYGYTF. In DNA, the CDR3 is TGTGCCAGTAGTGTGAGGGGCTCGTTCTATGGCTACACCTTC.

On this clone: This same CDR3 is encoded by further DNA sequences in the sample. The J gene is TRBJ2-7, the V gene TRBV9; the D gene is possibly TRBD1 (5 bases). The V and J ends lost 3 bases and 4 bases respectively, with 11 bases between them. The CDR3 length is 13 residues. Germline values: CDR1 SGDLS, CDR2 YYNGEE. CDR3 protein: CASSATDSYEQYF. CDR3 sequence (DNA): TGTGCCAGCAGCGCAACAGACAGTTACGAGCAGTACTTC.